A selection of T cell receptor beta chains follows, all from one sample in a study of T-cell reconstitution after alpha-beta-depleted transplantation in children. TCRdb called the PCR reads again in MiXCR, with one record for every CDR3 protein. The sample consists of 200,000 to 250,000 distinct CDR3 sequences, roughly 8.2% of them appearing once. Sequencing used PBMCs, mostly from graft donor cells, obtained 180 days after TCRalphabeta/CD19-depleted stem cell transplant. These receptors were collected from a male patient between 5 and 17 years old who had a stem cell transplant for acute lymphoblastic leukemia, so the T cells may come from the graft donor. CDR3s include the opening cysteine and the closing phenylalanine or tryptophan. A D gene is named only where the DNA matches it firmly. Size is stated for part of the rows, as once, few or many counts, or as a class when the clone is expanded.

v_call: TRBV28; clone_size: many; d_call: NA; j_call: TRBJ1-6; cdr3_aa: CASSGPGGQQSPYNSPLHF; cdr3_nt: TGTGCCAGCTCCGGCCCGGGGGGACAACAGTCCCCATATAATTCACCCCTCCACTTT
v_call: TRBV19; clone_size: NA; d_call: TRBD1; j_call: TRBJ2-1; cdr3_aa: CASSSMSGTGVNEQFF; cdr3_nt: TGTGCCAGTTCCTCGATGTCCGGGACAGGGGTCAATGAGCAGTTCTTC
v_call: TRBV7-3; clone_size: many; d_call: NA; j_call: TRBJ2-7; cdr3_aa: CASSLWVGSRYEQYF; cdr3_nt: TGTGCCAGCAGCTTATGGGTCGGGAGCCGCTACGAGCAGTACTTC
v_call: TRBV12-3/TRBV12-4; clone_size: many; d_call: NA; j_call: TRBJ1-2; cdr3_aa: CASSLYSPYGYTF; cdr3_nt: TGTGCCAGCAGTTTATACAGCCCCTATGGCTACACCTTC
v_call: TRBV6-6; clone_size: few; d_call: NA; j_call: TRBJ2-2; cdr3_aa: CASGRTRTGELFF; cdr3_nt: TGTGCCAGCGGGCGGACACGCACCGGGGAGCTGTTTTTT
v_call: TRBV28; clone_size: many; d_call: TRBD1; j_call: TRBJ2-2; cdr3_aa: CASSSPTGRQVGELFF; cdr3_nt: TGTGCCAGCAGTTCGCCGACAGGGAGACAGGTCGGGGAGCTGTTTTTT
v_call: TRBV21-1; clone_size: many; d_call: NA; j_call: TRBJ2-1; cdr3_aa: CASGMAVEQFF; cdr3_nt: TGTGCCAGCGGGATGGCCGTTGAGCAGTTCTTC
v_call: TRBV5-1; clone_size: NA; d_call: TRBD1; j_call: TRBJ2-5; cdr3_aa: CASSLGDRGTRETQYF; cdr3_nt: TGCGCCAGCAGCCTAGGGGACAGGGGAACAAGAGAGACCCAGTACTTC
v_call: TRBV6-2/TRBV6-3; clone_size: few; d_call: NA; j_call: TRBJ2-7; cdr3_aa: CASRGPPYEQYF; cdr3_nt: TGTGCCAGCAGGGGACCGCCCTACGAGCAGTACTTC
v_call: TRBV7-9; clone_size: NA; d_call: NA; j_call: TRBJ1-5; cdr3_aa: CASSPGRMGSNQPQHF; cdr3_nt: TGTGCCAGCAGTCCTGGACGGATGGGAAGCAATCAGCCCCAGCATTTT
v_call: TRBV18; clone_size: many; d_call: NA; j_call: TRBJ2-1; cdr3_aa: CASSPPRHRASFNEQFF; cdr3_nt: TGTGCCAGCTCACCACCGAGGCACAGGGCCTCTTTCAATGAGCAGTTCTTC
v_call: TRBV9; clone_size: many; d_call: TRBD1; j_call: TRBJ2-3; cdr3_aa: CASSAGTALSTSTDTQYF; cdr3_nt: TGTGCCAGCAGCGCCGGGACAGCCCTTTCCACTAGCACAGATACGCAGTATTTT
v_call: TRBV19; clone_size: NA; d_call: TRBD1; j_call: TRBJ1-1; cdr3_aa: CASSMGQGKTEAFF; cdr3_nt: TGTGCCAGTAGTATGGGACAGGGGAAGACTGAAGCTTTCTTT
v_call: TRBV28; clone_size: many; d_call: NA; j_call: TRBJ1-2; cdr3_aa: CASSLFGRSDGYTF; cdr3_nt: TGTGCCAGCAGTTTATTCGGCCGGTCGGATGGCTACACCTTC
v_call: TRBV5-1; clone_size: many; d_call: TRBD2; j_call: TRBJ2-1; cdr3_aa: CASSPPWALGTSGYNEQFF; cdr3_nt: TGCGCCAGCAGCCCCCCCTGGGCATTAGGGACTAGCGGGTACAATGAGCAGTTCTTC
v_call: TRBV5-5; clone_size: many; d_call: NA; j_call: TRBJ1-6; cdr3_aa: CASMRERNSPLHF; cdr3_nt: TGTGCCAGCATGCGGGAAAGGAATTCACCCCTCCACTTT
v_call: TRBV4-1; clone_size: many; d_call: TRBD1; j_call: TRBJ2-7; cdr3_aa: CASSQVAGTAYEQYF; cdr3_nt: TGCGCCAGCAGCCAAGTGGCCGGGACAGCCTACGAGCAGTACTTC
v_call: TRBV25-1; clone_size: many; d_call: NA; j_call: TRBJ1-1; cdr3_aa: CASSKTGTNTEAFF; cdr3_nt: TGTGCCAGCAGCAAGACAGGAACGAACACTGAAGCTTTCTTT
v_call: TRBV20-1; clone_size: many; d_call: NA; j_call: TRBJ2-3; cdr3_aa: CSARDTGRSTDTQYF; cdr3_nt: TGCAGTGCTAGAGATACGGGGAGGAGCACAGATACGCAGTATTTT
v_call: TRBV4-2; clone_size: many; d_call: NA; j_call: TRBJ2-1; cdr3_aa: CASSQDVFNEQFF; cdr3_nt: TGTGCCAGCAGCCAAGATGTCTTCAATGAGCAGTTCTTC
v_call: TRBV19; clone_size: many; d_call: NA; j_call: TRBJ2-7; cdr3_aa: CASSTGTLSYEQYF; cdr3_nt: TGTGCCAGTAGTACCGGGACACTCTCCTACGAGCAGTACTTC
v_call: TRBV2; clone_size: many; d_call: TRBD2; j_call: TRBJ2-4; cdr3_aa: CASSESPSGHPKNIQYF; cdr3_nt: TGTGCCAGCAGTGAATCGCCTAGCGGCCACCCCAAAAACATTCAGTACTTC
v_call: TRBV20-1; clone_size: many; d_call: NA; j_call: TRBJ2-1; cdr3_aa: CSARDRQRAASSYNEQFF; cdr3_nt: TGCAGTGCTAGAGATCGGCAGAGAGCCGCTAGCTCCTACAATGAGCAGTTCTTC
v_call: TRBV6-2/TRBV6-3; clone_size: NA; d_call: NA; j_call: TRBJ2-1; cdr3_aa: CASSYRALTRSRGIWFF; cdr3_nt: TGTGCCAGCAGTTACCGGGCCTTGACGAGGAGTAGGGGAATTTGGTTCTTC
v_call: TRBV27; clone_size: many; d_call: NA; j_call: TRBJ1-5; cdr3_aa: CASRTSGRGNSNQPQHF; cdr3_nt: TGTGCCAGCAGGACCTCAGGGAGAGGGAATAGCAATCAGCCCCAGCATTTT
v_call: TRBV20-1; clone_size: many; d_call: TRBD2; j_call: TRBJ2-7; cdr3_aa: CSARDVASGLSYEQYF; cdr3_nt: TGCAGTGCTAGAGATGTAGCTAGCGGCCTCTCCTACGAGCAGTACTTC
v_call: TRBV7-3; clone_size: many; d_call: NA; j_call: TRBJ2-1; cdr3_aa: CASSTRAGHNEQFF; cdr3_nt: TGTGCCAGCAGCACCCGGGCCGGCCACAATGAGCAGTTCTTC
v_call: TRBV12-3/TRBV12-4; clone_size: many; d_call: NA; j_call: TRBJ1-1; cdr3_aa: CASSFRGDSGTEAFF; cdr3_nt: TGTGCCAGCAGTTTTCGGGGGGATAGTGGCACTGAAGCTTTCTTT
v_call: TRBV20-1; clone_size: many; d_call: NA; j_call: TRBJ1-1; cdr3_aa: CSASHGGPEAFF; cdr3_nt: TGCAGTGCTAGTCACGGGGGTCCTGAAGCTTTCTTT
v_call: TRBV5-1; clone_size: many; d_call: NA; j_call: TRBJ2-1; cdr3_aa: CASSVEGDEQFF; cdr3_nt: TGCGCCAGCAGCGTGGAGGGGGATGAGCAGTTCTTC
v_call: TRBV7-3; clone_size: many; d_call: NA; j_call: TRBJ2-2; cdr3_aa: CASSLYPTGGADTGELFF; cdr3_nt: TGTGCCAGCAGCTTATACCCCACCGGGGGCGCGGACACCGGGGAGCTGTTTTTT
v_call: TRBV20-1; clone_size: many; d_call: NA; j_call: TRBJ2-1; cdr3_aa: CSATQGGAFSYNEQFF; cdr3_nt: TGCAGTGCTACTCAGGGGGGTGCTTTCTCCTACAATGAGCAGTTCTTC
v_call: TRBV28; clone_size: many; d_call: NA; j_call: TRBJ2-1; cdr3_aa: CASRERNNEQFF; cdr3_nt: TGTGCCAGCAGAGAGCGGAACAATGAGCAGTTCTTC
v_call: TRBV28; clone_size: many; d_call: TRBD1; j_call: TRBJ1-5; cdr3_aa: CASSPRTGTQPQHF; cdr3_nt: TGTGCCAGCAGTCCCAGGACAGGGACACAGCCCCAGCATTTT
v_call: TRBV20-1; clone_size: many; d_call: TRBD2; j_call: TRBJ2-3; cdr3_aa: CSAGGAGGPPDTQYF; cdr3_nt: TGCAGTGCTGGGGGAGCGGGGGGGCCGCCAGATACGCAGTATTTT
v_call: TRBV29-1; clone_size: many; d_call: NA; j_call: TRBJ1-2; cdr3_aa: CSVGRRGGYTF; cdr3_nt: TGCAGCGTTGGGAGACGAGGGGGCTACACCTTC
v_call: TRBV7-2; clone_size: few; d_call: TRBD2; j_call: TRBJ2-7; cdr3_aa: CASSSGGGYTYEQYF; cdr3_nt: TGTGCCAGCAGCTCGGGGGGGGGGTACACCTACGAGCAGTACTTC
v_call: TRBV7-3; clone_size: many; d_call: NA; j_call: TRBJ2-7; cdr3_aa: CASSPTAASAEQYF; cdr3_nt: TGTGCCAGCAGCCCCACCGCTGCCTCCGCCGAGCAGTACTTC
v_call: TRBV6-1; clone_size: many; d_call: TRBD1; j_call: TRBJ1-2; cdr3_aa: CASSGDREGYGYTF; cdr3_nt: TGTGCCAGCAGTGGGGACAGGGAGGGCTATGGCTACACCTTC
v_call: TRBV20-1; clone_size: many; d_call: NA; j_call: TRBJ1-5; cdr3_aa: CSAIRTVSNQPQHF; cdr3_nt: TGCAGTGCTATAAGGACGGTCAGCAATCAGCCCCAGCATTTT
v_call: TRBV20-1; clone_size: many; d_call: NA; j_call: TRBJ2-3; cdr3_aa: CSATRPGTDTQYF; cdr3_nt: TGCAGTGCTACCAGGCCGGGCACAGATACGCAGTATTTT
v_call: TRBV4-1; clone_size: many; d_call: NA; j_call: TRBJ1-1; cdr3_aa: CASSPILRETEAFF; cdr3_nt: TGCGCCAGCAGTCCTATCCTCAGGGAAACTGAAGCTTTCTTT
v_call: TRBV4-1; clone_size: many; d_call: TRBD1; j_call: TRBJ1-4; cdr3_aa: CASSQVEGQSNFEKLFF; cdr3_nt: TGCGCCAGCAGCCAAGTGGAGGGACAGTCGAATTTTGAAAAACTGTTTTTT
v_call: TRBV20-1; clone_size: many; d_call: TRBD2; j_call: TRBJ2-2; cdr3_aa: CSAAGLAVNTGELFF; cdr3_nt: TGCAGTGCCGCCGGACTAGCGGTTAACACCGGGGAGCTGTTTTTT
v_call: TRBV28; clone_size: many; d_call: TRBD1; j_call: TRBJ2-5; cdr3_aa: CASNTGGETQYF; cdr3_nt: TGTGCCAGCAACACAGGGGGTGAGACCCAGTACTTC
v_call: TRBV11-2; clone_size: many; d_call: NA; j_call: TRBJ2-1; cdr3_aa: CASSLWRHEQFF; cdr3_nt: TGTGCCAGCAGCTTATGGCGCCATGAGCAGTTCTTC
v_call: TRBV27; clone_size: few; d_call: NA; j_call: TRBJ2-6; cdr3_aa: CASSLWRASGANVLTF; cdr3_nt: TGTGCCAGCAGTTTATGGCGGGCCTCTGGGGCCAACGTCCTGACTTTC
v_call: TRBV7-2; clone_size: many; d_call: NA; j_call: TRBJ1-5; cdr3_aa: CASSTSLYQPQHF; cdr3_nt: TGTGCCAGCAGCACGAGTCTCTATCAGCCCCAGCATTTT
v_call: TRBV5-1; clone_size: many; d_call: NA; j_call: TRBJ1-1; cdr3_aa: CASKGEYTEAFF; cdr3_nt: TGCGCCAGCAAGGGGGAGTACACTGAAGCTTTCTTT
v_call: TRBV3-1; clone_size: many; d_call: TRBD2; j_call: TRBJ2-7; cdr3_aa: CASSHTAGGPYEQYF; cdr3_nt: TGTGCCAGCAGCCATACTGCGGGGGGCCCGTACGAGCAGTACTTC
v_call: TRBV6-5; clone_size: many; d_call: NA; j_call: TRBJ2-7; cdr3_aa: CASRGISYEQYF; cdr3_nt: TGTGCCAGCAGGGGCATCTCCTACGAGCAGTACTTC
v_call: TRBV5-1; clone_size: many; d_call: NA; j_call: TRBJ2-5; cdr3_aa: CASRGPTETQYF; cdr3_nt: TGCGCCAGCCGGGGACCTACAGAGACCCAGTACTTC
v_call: TRBV9; clone_size: many; d_call: NA; j_call: TRBJ1-3; cdr3_aa: CASSVDTGNTIYF; cdr3_nt: TGTGCCAGCAGCGTAGATACTGGAAACACCATATATTTT
v_call: TRBV28; clone_size: many; d_call: TRBD1; j_call: TRBJ1-1; cdr3_aa: CASSPVRGQGALNTEAFF; cdr3_nt: TGTGCCAGCAGCCCCGTTAGAGGGCAGGGGGCGTTGAACACTGAAGCTTTCTTT
v_call: TRBV28; clone_size: NA; d_call: NA; j_call: TRBJ1-5; cdr3_aa: CASLWGGGNQPQHF; cdr3_nt: TGTGCCAGCCTTTGGGGGGGAGGCAATCAGCCCCAGCATTTT
v_call: TRBV10-3; clone_size: many; d_call: NA; j_call: TRBJ2-7; cdr3_aa: CAISDRWGSGRTIHEQYF; cdr3_nt: TGTGCCATCAGTGATCGGTGGGGATCGGGACGGACAATCCACGAGCAGTACTTC
v_call: TRBV18; clone_size: many; d_call: NA; j_call: TRBJ2-5; cdr3_aa: CASFAGSETQYF; cdr3_nt: TGTGCCAGCTTCGCGGGCTCGGAGACCCAGTACTTC
v_call: TRBV20-1; clone_size: many; d_call: TRBD1; j_call: TRBJ2-7; cdr3_aa: CSARLTGVYEQYF; cdr3_nt: TGCAGTGCTAGATTGACAGGGGTCTACGAGCAGTACTTC
v_call: TRBV12-3/TRBV12-4; clone_size: many; d_call: NA; j_call: TRBJ2-6; cdr3_aa: CASSLWGGGANVLTF; cdr3_nt: TGTGCCAGCAGTTTATGGGGAGGTGGGGCCAACGTCCTGACTTTC
v_call: TRBV5-5; clone_size: NA; d_call: NA; j_call: TRBJ2-2; cdr3_aa: CASSFGAVQSTGELFF; cdr3_nt: TGTGCCAGCAGCTTTGGGGCCGTGCAGAGCACCGGGGAGCTGTTTTTT